The rows below give T cell receptor beta chains drawn from one sample of a study of blood T cell repertoires in COVID-19. Here immunoSEQ multiplex PCR was the method, and the copy in TCRdb shows in-frame clones only, minus some. The sample carries about 140,000 clones, roughly 80% recorded once. The source material was peripheral blood. The receptors stem from a woman aged 55-75 years with acute or convalescent COVID-19. Each CDR3 is given with its conserved first and last residue. The D gene is left open where the match is weak. A row's size may be missing; if present it is once, few, many or a size class.

TGTGCCAGCAGCGGAGTGACTAGCGAGACCCTTAATGAGCAGTTCTTC | CASSGVTSETLNEQFF | TRBJ2-1 | . | TRBD2 | TRBV3-1/TRBV3-2
TGTGCCAGTGGGGACAGGGGGGTCGGGACGAACACTGAAGCTTTCTTT | CASGDRGVGTNTEAFF | TRBJ1-1 | few | TRBD1 | TRBV19
TGTGCCAGCAGTAAGGACAGCTATGGCTACACCTTC | CASSKDSYGYTF | TRBJ1-2 | once | . | TRBV12-3/TRBV12-4
TGTGCCAGCGGGGCAGGGGGCCGGGCCAATGAGCAGTTCTTC | CASGAGGRANEQFF | TRBJ2-1 | few | TRBD1 | TRBV19
TGTGCCAGCAGTCCCTCGACAGTACTTGGCCCCCAGTACTTC | CASSPSTVLGPQYF | TRBJ2-5 | . | . | TRBV6-2/TRBV6-3
TGTGCCAGCAGTCTCAGGGGTAATGGATCACCCCTCCACTTT | CASSLRGNGSPLHF | TRBJ1-6 | few | . | TRBV28
TGCAGCGGGGGACTAGCTGGCACAGATACGCAGTATTTT | CSGGLAGTDTQYF | TRBJ2-3 | . | TRBD2 | TRBV29-1
TGTGCCAGCAGAGCTACACAGGGGTCAACCGCTTTCTTT | CASRATQGSTAFF | TRBJ1-1 | . | TRBD1 | TRBV6-4
TGTGCCAGTAGTATAGGACAGGACACCTTTTATGGCTACACCTTC | CASSIGQDTFYGYTF | TRBJ1-2 | . | . | TRBV19
TGTGCCAGCAGCGTAGGAGGCAGGGGTAGTGAAGCTTTCTTT | CASSVGGRGSEAFF | TRBJ1-1 | . | . | TRBV9
TGTGCCAGCAGTCAGGGGGGTAGCAATCAGCCCCAGCATTTT | CASSQGGSNQPQHF | TRBJ1-5 | . | TRBD1 | TRBV28
TGTGCCACCAGCAGAGATTGGGCTAGCGGGGGGCGCAGCACAGATACGCAGTATTTT | CATSRDWASGGRSTDTQYF | TRBJ2-3 | . | TRBD2 | TRBV15
TGTGCCTCCGATACCGGGGTCACCTATGGCTACACCTTC | CASDTGVTYGYTF | TRBJ1-2 | few | . | TRBV2
TGTGCCAGCAGCTTGAATGGACAGGGTGGAAACACCATATATTTT | CASSLNGQGGNTIYF | TRBJ1-3 | . | TRBD1 | TRBV5-5
TGTGCCAGCAGTTTATGGGGCCGTTACGAGCAGTACTTC | CASSLWGRYEQYF | TRBJ2-7 | . | . | TRBV28
TGTGCCAGCTCACCCCCGAGCGTTCCCGGGGAGCTGTTTTTT | CASSPPSVPGELFF | TRBJ2-2 | . | . | TRBV18
TGTGCCAGCATTCTCTCCGGGGGGGGGAATGAAAAACTGTTTTTT | CASILSGGGNEKLFF | TRBJ1-4 | . | . | TRBV2
TGTGCCAGCAGCTTGGGGCAGGGGAGCTCCTACGAGCAGTACTTC | CASSLGQGSSYEQYF | TRBJ2-7 | . | . | TRBV5-4
TGTGCCAGCAGCCCCCAGGGGCGGAACACCGGGGAGCTGTTTTTT | CASSPQGRNTGELFF | TRBJ2-2 | once | . | TRBV9
TGTGCCAGCAGCTTCAATAGCGATCAGCCCCAGCATTTT | CASSFNSDQPQHF | TRBJ1-5 | . | . | TRBV7-9
TGTGCCAGCAGCTTTGCTGCCGGCTACGAGCAGTACTTC | CASSFAAGYEQYF | TRBJ2-7 | . | . | TRBV5-8
TGTGCCAGTAGTATAACAGGGGGAAGGACTGAAGCTTTCTTT | CASSITGGRTEAFF | TRBJ1-1 | . | TRBD1 | TRBV19
TGTGCCAGCAAAAGTTCAGTTATTAATCAGCCCCAGCATTTT | CASKSSVINQPQHF | TRBJ1-5 | few | . | TRBV2
TGTGCCAGCAGATCGGGAGATTCTGGAAACACCATATATTTT | CASRSGDSGNTIYF | TRBJ1-3 | . | . | TRBV7-9
TGCGCCAGCAGCTTGGGACTAGCGGGGAACGCAGATACGCAGTATTTT | CASSLGLAGNADTQYF | TRBJ2-3 | . | TRBD2 | TRBV5-1
TGCGCCAGCAGCCATCTCCAGGGCCCAACGACTAGCGGGGGGGCCAACGAGCAGTACTTC | CASSHLQGPTTSGGANEQYF | TRBJ2-7 | . | TRBD2 | TRBV4-3
TGTGCCAGTAGTACCCGCGAGGGACAGAAATACAATGAGCAGTTCTTC | CASSTREGQKYNEQFF | TRBJ2-1 | . | TRBD1 | TRBV19
TGTGCCACCAGTGCCAGGGTAAACACCGGGGAGCTGTTTTTT | CATSARVNTGELFF | TRBJ2-2 | . | . | TRBV24-1
TGTGCCAGCAGTGAGATACAGGGGGTTGGTCAGCCCCAGCATTTT | CASSEIQGVGQPQHF | TRBJ1-5 | . | TRBD1 | TRBV2
TGTGCCAGCACGGGGACTAGCGGGAGTCTCCTCCCTTCCTACAATGAGCAGTTCTTC | CASTGTSGSLLPSYNEQFF | TRBJ2-1 | . | TRBD2 | TRBV27
TGCGCCAGCAAAACTAGCGGGAGTTCAGAGACCCAGTACTTC | CASKTSGSSETQYF | TRBJ2-5 | . | TRBD2 | TRBV5-1
TGTGCCAGCAGCGCCGATGGATCGGTGGGACTTTACGAGCAGTACTTC | CASSADGSVGLYEQYF | TRBJ2-7 | . | . | TRBV2
TGTGCCAGCAGTCCTCCAGGGGGGCAAGAGACCCAGTACTTC | CASSPPGGQETQYF | TRBJ2-5 | . | . | TRBV9
TGTGCCACCAGCAGCGGTCTGGCGGAGAAAAGCTCCTACAATGAGCAGTTCTTC | CATSSGLAEKSSYNEQFF | TRBJ2-1 | . | . | TRBV15
TGCGCCAGCAGCCCTCCCGGGGGGCCGAACTATGGCTACACCTTC | CASSPPGGPNYGYTF | TRBJ1-2 | once | . | TRBV4-3
TGTGCCAGCAGCTTTGGACTCGACTACGAGCAGTACTTC | CASSFGLDYEQYF | TRBJ2-7 | . | . | TRBV5-6
TGTGCCAGCAGTTACTCCGATCCAGGGACCGGGGAGCTGTTTTTT | CASSYSDPGTGELFF | TRBJ2-2 | . | . | TRBV6-6
TGTGCCAGCAGTTTAAACCCAGACAGGGATGGCTACACCTTC | CASSLNPDRDGYTF | TRBJ1-2 | . | TRBD1 | TRBV28
TGTGCCAGCATTAAACAGGGCCCGGTCGGGGACATTCAGTACTTC | CASIKQGPVGDIQYF | TRBJ2-4 | . | . | TRBV6-4
TGTGCCAGCAGTTCGCCAGCGGAGAATTCACCCCTCCACTTT | CASSSPAENSPLHF | TRBJ1-6 | . | . | TRBV28